The 20 T cell receptor beta chains given below trace back to one sample, sequenced in a study of shared clonotypes between healthy human individuals. Assay: immunoSEQ multiplex PCR; the TCRdb copy retains only in-frame clones and omits some. This table has about 380,000 clones, roughly 96% appearing once. Sample: memory CD8+ T cells sorted from blood. Subset: CD45RO+ cells pooled with CCR7-negative TemRA cells. The receptors were gathered from a man aged 30 to 45 in good health.

V and J are TRBV9 and TRBJ2-4; TRBD1 matches 8 bases. The CDR3 runs 15 residues. With 4 bases clipped from V and 8 bases from J, the junction kept 11 bases outside the gene matches. Germline values: CDR1 SGDLS, CDR2 YYNGEE. The CDR3 DNA sequence: TGTGCCAGCAGCACAGGGGGTACCCCGGGTGACATTCAGTACTTC. This encodes CASSTGGTPGDIQYF.

J is TRBJ2-1 and V is TRBV6-1; TRBD1 agrees at 8 bases. The CDR3 length is 14 residues. With V trimmed by 5 bases and J by 9 bases, 9 bases remained unmatched. Germline CDR1 MNHNS, CDR2 SASEGT. CDR3 protein: CASSIDRGKGEQFF. The CDR3 DNA reads as TGTGCCAGCAGTATAGACAGGGGTAAGGGTGAGCAGTTCTTC.

This sequence joins TRBV15 and TRBJ1-2, with D maybe TRBD1 (5 bases). CDR3 length equals 14 residues. Deletions cut 1 base from V and 8 bases from J, with 14 bases between. CDR1 is LNHNV, CDR2 YYDKDF, per germline (reference sequence). CDR3 amino acids: CATSRGRGAEGYTF. CDR3 sequence (DNA): TGTGCCACCAGCAGAGGGCGAGGGGCGGAGGGCTACACCTTC.

The chain combines TRBV30 with TRBJ2-1, with TRBD2 matching 10 bases. Germline trimming cut 3 bases from V and 8 bases from J; bases unmatched to any gene: 10. This CDR3 region has 15 residues. CDR1 GTSNPN and CDR2 SVGIG come from the germline V gene (reference sequence). The CDR3 DNA follows: TGTGCCTGGAGAAGATCTAGCGGGAGTTTATATGAGCAGTTCTTC. Protein product: CAWRRSSGSLYEQFF.

The chain couples TRBV11-2 to TRBJ1-4; 8 positions agree with TRBD1. After removal of 5 bases from V and 3 bases from J, the junction contained 5 bases not matched to a gene. Germline CDR1 reads SGHAT; CDR2 reads FQNNGV. This CDR3 region has 15 residues. As DNA, the CDR3 is TGTGCCAGCAGCCGGGGACAGGCACCTAATGAAAAACTGTTTTTT. Translated: CASSRGQAPNEKLFF.

V is TRBV7-2 and J is TRBJ2-7; 9 bases fit TRBD2. Trimming cost V 6 bases and J 6 bases; bases outside gene matches: 9. CDR3 length equals 14 residues. The V gene's germline CDR1 is SGHTA and CDR2 FQGNSA. The CDR3 loop is CASSSGLAPGEQYF. CDR3 sequence (DNA): TGTGCCAGCAGTTCGGGACTAGCCCCGGGCGAGCAGTACTTC.

The chain carries TRBV10-3 and TRBJ2-5; 11 nucleotides match TRBD1. Germline trimming cut 4 bases from V and 5 bases from J; bases unmatched to any gene: 0. Germline V lookup: CDR1 ENHRY, CDR2 SYGVKD. This CDR3 has 13 amino acids. Written as DNA, the CDR3 is TGTGCCATCAGTGGGACAGGGGGCGAGACCCAGTACTTC. Residues: CAISGTGGETQYF.

The chain joins TRBV5-1 to TRBJ2-7; no firm D call. Trimming took 4 bases from V and 1 from J, leaving 9 bases between them. Germline assignment: CDR1 SGHRS and CDR2 YFSETQ. This CDR3 spans 13 amino acids. CDR3 bases: TGCGCCAGCAGCGAATTCCCGTCCTACGAGCAGTACTTC. Translating gives CASSEFPSYEQYF. Combining the CDR3 with reference TRBV5-1 and TRBJ2-7 gives the whole variable domain KAGVTQTPRYLIKTRGQQVTLSCSPISGHRSVSWYQQTPGQGLQFLFEYFSETQRNKGNFPGRFSGRQFSNSRSEMNVSTLELGDSALYLCASSEFPSYEQYFGPGTRLTVT.

This chain uses TRBV20-1 with TRBJ1-1; D gene uncertain. The CDR3 has 11 residues. Between the trimmed V and J ends, which lost 7 bases and 3 bases, there was a span of 9 bases. CDR1 DFQATT and CDR2 SNEGSKA come from the germline V gene (reference sequence). CDR3 DNA sequence: TGCAGTGGACTTAGGGACACTGAAGCTTTCTTT. It yields the protein CSGLRDTEAFF.

The chain combines TRBV7-9 with TRBJ2-3; tentatively, D is TRBD1 (5 bases). The CDR3 extends over 14 amino acids. CDR1 is SEHNR, CDR2 FQNEAQ, per germline (reference sequence). V was cut by 6 bases and J by 0 bases, with 10 bases left in between. The CDR3 is CASSPGFSTDTQYF. The CDR3, as DNA: TGTGCCAGCAGTCCAGGGTTTAGCACAGATACGCAGTATTTT.

The V call is TRBV6-4, the J call TRBJ2-7, with 11 nucleotides matching TRBD2. Losses at the gene ends were 3 bases for V and 7 bases for J; bases not matched to a gene: 2. The V gene's germline CDR1 is MRHNA and CDR2 SNTAGT. The CDR3 runs 13 residues. In DNA, the CDR3 is TGTGCCAGCAGTGAACCTAGCGGGGGGGAGCAGTACTTC. It codes for CASSEPSGGEQYF.

The rearrangement links TRBV11-2 to TRBJ2-7, with 9 bases that match TRBD2. CDR3 length: 15 residues. CDR1 is SGHAT and CDR2 is FQNNGV in the germline V gene. V lost 8 bases, J lost 6 bases, and 14 bases stayed unmatched. In DNA form, the CDR3 reads TGTGCCAGCGCATTGATCCTAGCGGGATTTCCCGAGCAGTACTTC. It translates to CASALILAGFPEQYF. Drawing the rest from reference TRBV11-2 and TRBJ2-7, the complete variable domain is EAGVAQSPRYKIIEKRQSVAFWCNPISGHATLYWYQQILGQGPKLLIQFQNNGVVDDSQLPKDRFSAERLKGVDSTLKIQPAKLEDSAVYLCASALILAGFPEQYFGPGTRLTVT.

The gene calls are TRBV1 and TRBJ2-2. TRBV1 constitutes a pseudogene. This CDR3 spans 17 amino acids. CDR3 amino acids: CTRRGEIIDGDTGELFF. DNA of the CDR3: TGCACCCGCAGAGGGGAGATCATCGATGGGGACACCGGGGAGCTGTTTTTT.

The chain employs TRBV5-1 and TRBJ2-7; TRBD2 matches at 7 bases. This CDR3 has 15 residues. V dropped 4 bases and J dropped 6; count of bases not matched to a gene: 13. In germline, CDR1 is SGHRS, CDR2 YFSETQ. CDR3 in DNA: TGCGCCAGCAGCCCCTCGGGCGGGAGCTATGTCGAGCAGTACTTC. It codes for CASSPSGGSYVEQYF.

The chain carries TRBV30 and TRBJ1-1; D perhaps matches TRBD1 (6 bases). V shed 0 bases and J shed 1 base, with 12 bases lying between them. Germline CDR1 and CDR2: GTSNPN and SVGIG (reference sequence). The CDR3 spans 15 residues. The CDR3 protein is CAWSVLGRGNTEAFF. The CDR3 nucleotides read TGTGCCTGGAGTGTACTCGGCAGGGGGAACACTGAAGCTTTCTTT.

Regarding this clone: Within the sample, other DNA sequences also encode this same CDR3. This chain connects TRBV7-3 to TRBJ2-7, with D unclear. Between the trimmed V and J ends, which lost 2 bases and 3 bases, there was a span of 8 bases. The CDR3 covers 13 residues. Germline loops: CDR1 SGHTA, CDR2 FQGTGA. In nucleotides, the CDR3 is TGTGCCAGCAGCTTATCGAGAGACTACGAGCAGTACTTC. This encodes CASSLSRDYEQYF.

This clone was found a few times. The chain carries TRBV10-2 and TRBJ2-6; TRBD1 or TRBD2 may be the D gene (5 bases each). Trimming took 1 base from V and 0 from J, leaving 13 bases between them. The length of the CDR3 is 18 residues. Germline V gene lookup returns CDR1 WSHSY and CDR2 SAAADI. The DNA of the CDR3 is TGCGCCAGCAGTGAGTTGGGACCACCACTCTCTGGGGCCAACGTCCTGACTTTC. Its translation is CASSELGPPLSGANVLTF.

A single count supports this clone. The chain recombines TRBV7-2 with TRBJ2-2; a weak D match, TRBD2 (7 bases). The CDR3 sequence is 16 residues long. Trimming removed 2 bases at V and 7 bases at J, with 17 bases between. Germline V lookup: CDR1 SGHTA, CDR2 FQGNSA. The CDR3 sequence is CASSLRGRALGGELFF. CDR3 DNA: TGTGCCAGCAGCTTAAGGGGGAGGGCCCTTGGCGGGGAGCTGTTTTTT.

V is TRBV6-1 and J is TRBJ2-7, with D unresolved. CDR1 MNHNS and CDR2 SASEGT come from the germline V gene. The CDR3 is 16 amino acids. V lost 1 base and J 3 bases, leaving 16 bases between the germline ends. The CDR3 protein is CASSEGLTSPYYEQYF. CDR3 coding DNA: TGTGCCAGCAGTGAAGGCCTGACATCGCCCTACTACGAGCAGTACTTC.

The rearrangement uses TRBV5-4 and TRBJ2-5, with 10 nucleotides matching TRBD1. Germline values: CDR1 SGHNT, CDR2 YYREEE (reference sequence). Losses at the gene ends were 5 bases for V and 5 bases for J; bases not matched to a gene: 6. The CDR3 is made up of 14 amino acids. The CDR3: CASRRDRGGETQYF. The CDR3 DNA reads as TGTGCCAGCAGGCGGGACAGGGGAGGCGAGACCCAGTACTTC.